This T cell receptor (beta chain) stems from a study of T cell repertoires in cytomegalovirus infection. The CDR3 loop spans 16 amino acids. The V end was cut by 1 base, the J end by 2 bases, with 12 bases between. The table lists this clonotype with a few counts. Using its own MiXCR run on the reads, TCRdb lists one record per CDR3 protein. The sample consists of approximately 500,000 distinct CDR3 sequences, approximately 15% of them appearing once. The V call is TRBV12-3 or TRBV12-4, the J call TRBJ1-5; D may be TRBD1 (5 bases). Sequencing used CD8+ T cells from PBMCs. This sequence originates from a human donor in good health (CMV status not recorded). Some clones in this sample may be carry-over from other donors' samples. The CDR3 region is CASSLGLGEGNQPQHF. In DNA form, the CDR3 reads TGTGCCAGCAGTTTAGGCTTGGGGGAGGGCAATCAGCCCCAGCATTTT.